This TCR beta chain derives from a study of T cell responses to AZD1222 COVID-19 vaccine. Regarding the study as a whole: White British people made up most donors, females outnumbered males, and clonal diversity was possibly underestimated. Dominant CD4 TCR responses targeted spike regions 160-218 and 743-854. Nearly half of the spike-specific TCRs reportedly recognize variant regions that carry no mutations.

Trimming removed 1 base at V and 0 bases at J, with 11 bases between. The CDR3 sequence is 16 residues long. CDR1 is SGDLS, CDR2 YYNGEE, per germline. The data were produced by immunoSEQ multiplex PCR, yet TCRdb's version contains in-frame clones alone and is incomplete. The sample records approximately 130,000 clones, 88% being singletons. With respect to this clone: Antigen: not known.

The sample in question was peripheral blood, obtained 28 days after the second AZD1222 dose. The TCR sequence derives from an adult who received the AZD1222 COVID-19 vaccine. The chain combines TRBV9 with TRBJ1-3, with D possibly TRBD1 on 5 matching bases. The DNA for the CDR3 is TGTGCCAGCAGCGTATCTTGGGGGAGCTCTGGAAACACCATATATTTT. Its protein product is CASSVSWGSSGNTIYF.